Listed below are T cell receptor beta chains from one sample, sequenced in a study of T cells in Graves' hyperthyroidism and ophthalmopathy. TCRdb recomputed calls from the multiplex PCR reads with MiXCR, one row per CDR3 protein. Of hundreds of thousands of distinct CDR3 sequences in the sample, 20% were seen once. Sample: blood. The receptors were sampled from a man in his thirties or forties with Graves' ophthalmopathy. The CDR3 runs from the conserved cysteine through the conserved F or W. Each record gives: D gene, clone size, V gene, J gene, CDR3 DNA, CDR3 protein. A D gene is named only where the DNA matches it firmly. Size values are once, few and many counts, or a class for expanded clones, and some rows have none.

D gene: TRBD1; clone size: -; V gene: TRBV6-1; J gene: TRBJ1-5; CDR3 DNA: TGTGCCAGCAGTGGACATGGGCCGGGACAGGGCTATCAGCCCCAGCATTTT; CDR3 protein: CASSGHGPGQGYQPQHF
D gene: TRBD2; clone size: -; V gene: TRBV15; J gene: TRBJ2-1; CDR3 DNA: TGTGCCACCAGCGGCCCCGGGACTAGCGGAGTCTCCTACAATGAGCAGTTCTTC; CDR3 protein: CATSGPGTSGVSYNEQFF
D gene: -; clone size: -; V gene: TRBV18; J gene: TRBJ2-1; CDR3 DNA: TGTGCCAGCTCACCACGGGACCTCTCCTACAATGAGCAGTTCTTC; CDR3 protein: CASSPRDLSYNEQFF
D gene: -; clone size: once; V gene: TRBV18; J gene: TRBJ1-1; CDR3 DNA: TGTGCCAGCTCAGTCAGACAGAACACTGAAGCTTTCTTT; CDR3 protein: CASSVRQNTEAFF
D gene: TRBD1; clone size: few; V gene: TRBV27; J gene: TRBJ2-7; CDR3 DNA: TGTGCCAGCAGTTTAAGGGACAGGGCGGTCTACGAGCAGTACTTC; CDR3 protein: CASSLRDRAVYEQYF
D gene: -; clone size: few; V gene: TRBV5-1; J gene: TRBJ2-2; CDR3 DNA: TGCGCCAGCAGCTTGGCGAGTCGCCGGGAGCTGTTTTTT; CDR3 protein: CASSLASRRELFF
D gene: TRBD1; clone size: many; V gene: TRBV5-5; J gene: TRBJ2-3; CDR3 DNA: TGTGCCAGCAGCTCCGAGGGGGCCAGCACAGATACGCAGTATTTT; CDR3 protein: CASSSEGASTDTQYF
D gene: -; clone size: -; V gene: TRBV12-3/TRBV12-4; J gene: TRBJ2-2; CDR3 DNA: TGTGCCACGAGCCGCGAGAAGGCCGGGGAGCTGTTTTTT; CDR3 protein: CATSREKAGELFF
D gene: -; clone size: many; V gene: TRBV18; J gene: TRBJ1-2; CDR3 DNA: TGTGCCAGCTCACCACCCGGCAGGGACGGCTACACCTTC; CDR3 protein: CASSPPGRDGYTF
D gene: -; clone size: -; V gene: TRBV11-2; J gene: TRBJ1-5; CDR3 DNA: TGTGCCAGCGGGGCTTTAGGGAGCAATCAGCCCCAGCATTTT; CDR3 protein: CASGALGSNQPQHF
D gene: TRBD1; clone size: -; V gene: TRBV30; J gene: TRBJ2-7; CDR3 DNA: TGTGCCTGGAGTGTATCCGACAGGGGGGTCTCCTACGAGCAGTACTTC; CDR3 protein: CAWSVSDRGVSYEQYF
D gene: -; clone size: many; V gene: TRBV10-3; J gene: TRBJ2-7; CDR3 DNA: TGTGCCATTACCCCCGGGGGGCGGAGGTACGAGCAGTACTTC; CDR3 protein: CAITPGGRRYEQYF
D gene: -; clone size: -; V gene: TRBV9; J gene: TRBJ2-1; CDR3 DNA: TGTGCCAGCAGCGTAGCACTTACCCTCTCCAATGAGCAGTTCTTC; CDR3 protein: CASSVALTLSNEQFF
D gene: TRBD1; clone size: -; V gene: TRBV5-5; J gene: TRBJ1-5; CDR3 DNA: TGTGCCAGCAGCCACCGGGGGACAGGGGGTTCCACTAGCAATCAGCCCCAGCATTTT; CDR3 protein: CASSHRGTGGSTSNQPQHF
D gene: TRBD1; clone size: -; V gene: TRBV7-6; J gene: TRBJ1-1; CDR3 DNA: TGTGCCAGCAGCTTAGCGGGGGACAGAGAAGCTTTCTTT; CDR3 protein: CASSLAGDREAFF
D gene: TRBD2; clone size: few; V gene: TRBV11-2; J gene: TRBJ2-3; CDR3 DNA: TGTGCCAGCAGCCAGCGTGTAGGCGGGACTAGCGGGAGCAGAGATACGCAGTATTTT; CDR3 protein: CASSQRVGGTSGSRDTQYF
D gene: TRBD2; clone size: many; V gene: TRBV10-3; J gene: TRBJ2-5; CDR3 DNA: TGTGCCATCAGTGAGGGATACCCTAGCGGAACCGCTGGACCACAAGAGACCCAGTACTTC; CDR3 protein: CAISEGYPSGTAGPQETQYF
D gene: -; clone size: few; V gene: TRBV7-9; J gene: TRBJ2-2; CDR3 DNA: TGTGCCAGCAGCTCCTTACTTTCCACCGGGGAGCTGTTTTTT; CDR3 protein: CASSSLLSTGELFF
D gene: -; clone size: few; V gene: TRBV2; J gene: TRBJ1-3; CDR3 DNA: TGTGCCAGCAGTGAAAGAGTATCTGGAAACACCATATATTTT; CDR3 protein: CASSERVSGNTIYF
D gene: -; clone size: many; V gene: TRBV27; J gene: TRBJ2-2; CDR3 DNA: TGTGCCAGCAGTCTCGACGGCGGGGAGCTGTTTTTT; CDR3 protein: CASSLDGGELFF
D gene: -; clone size: few; V gene: TRBV6-1; J gene: TRBJ2-5; CDR3 DNA: TGTGCCAGCAGTGAAGCATCCAGGGGGGTCCAGTACTTC; CDR3 protein: CASSEASRGVQYF
D gene: TRBD2; clone size: many; V gene: TRBV7-8; J gene: TRBJ2-2; CDR3 DNA: TGTGCCAGCAGCACGGGACTAGCGGGAGTAGGCACCGGGGAGCTGTTTTTT; CDR3 protein: CASSTGLAGVGTGELFF
D gene: -; clone size: -; V gene: TRBV4-1; J gene: TRBJ2-7; CDR3 DNA: TGCGCCAGCAGCCAAGAGACTACTACCTACGAGCAGTACTTC; CDR3 protein: CASSQETTTYEQYF
D gene: TRBD1; clone size: -; V gene: TRBV20-1; J gene: TRBJ1-2; CDR3 DNA: TGCAGTGCTGGAAGGACAGGGAGCCACTATGGCTACACCTTC; CDR3 protein: CSAGRTGSHYGYTF
D gene: -; clone size: many; V gene: TRBV20-1; J gene: TRBJ1-2; CDR3 DNA: TGCAGTGCTAGCTCCGGGACATTCGATGGCTACACCTTC; CDR3 protein: CSASSGTFDGYTF
D gene: TRBD1; clone size: -; V gene: TRBV29-1; J gene: TRBJ2-7; CDR3 DNA: TGCAGCGTCGGGTACCCGGGACAGGTGAGCTACGAGCAGTACTTC; CDR3 protein: CSVGYPGQVSYEQYF
D gene: TRBD2; clone size: -; V gene: TRBV7-9; J gene: TRBJ2-3; CDR3 DNA: TGTGCCAGCACCGTTAGCGGGAGTAAGCTAGCAGATACGCAGTATTTT; CDR3 protein: CASTVSGSKLADTQYF
D gene: -; clone size: -; V gene: TRBV5-1; J gene: TRBJ2-2; CDR3 DNA: TGCGCCAGCAGCCGAGTCGCCGGGGAGCTGTTTTTT; CDR3 protein: CASSRVAGELFF
D gene: TRBD1; clone size: many; V gene: TRBV28; J gene: TRBJ2-7; CDR3 DNA: TGTGCCAGCAGTTTCCGGACAGGGGGCGCCCCGGGCGAGCAGTACTTC; CDR3 protein: CASSFRTGGAPGEQYF
D gene: TRBD1; clone size: medium-sized; V gene: TRBV2; J gene: TRBJ2-2; CDR3 DNA: TGTGCCAGCTCCAAGACAGGGGAGAACACCGGGGAGCTGTTTTTT; CDR3 protein: CASSKTGENTGELFF
D gene: -; clone size: once; V gene: TRBV18; J gene: TRBJ2-6; CDR3 DNA: TGTGCCAGCTCACCCCCCTGGGGGCGCGCCAACGTCCTGACTTTC; CDR3 protein: CASSPPWGRANVLTF
D gene: TRBD2; clone size: -; V gene: TRBV7-9; J gene: TRBJ2-2; CDR3 DNA: TGTGCCAGCAGCTACAGCGGGGGCTCCGGGGAGCTGTTTTTT; CDR3 protein: CASSYSGGSGELFF
D gene: TRBD1; clone size: many; V gene: TRBV3-1; J gene: TRBJ2-1; CDR3 DNA: TGTGCCAGCAGCCAAACAGGGGCAGGCTCCTACAATGAGCAGTTCTTC; CDR3 protein: CASSQTGAGSYNEQFF
D gene: TRBD1; clone size: -; V gene: TRBV20-1; J gene: TRBJ1-6; CDR3 DNA: TGCAGTGCTAGAAAGTCCGGGACAGGTTCTCGAGGGGGATATTCACCCCTCCACTTT; CDR3 protein: CSARKSGTGSRGGYSPLHF
D gene: -; clone size: -; V gene: TRBV2; J gene: TRBJ2-7; CDR3 DNA: TGTGCCAGCAGTCCTGAGCCCGGGACAACCTACGAGCAGTACTTC; CDR3 protein: CASSPEPGTTYEQYF
D gene: TRBD1; clone size: -; V gene: TRBV29-1; J gene: TRBJ1-1; CDR3 DNA: TGCAGCGATGACGGGACAGGGACGAACACTGAAGCTTTCTTT; CDR3 protein: CSDDGTGTNTEAFF
D gene: TRBD2; clone size: many; V gene: TRBV28; J gene: TRBJ2-1; CDR3 DNA: TGTGCCAGCACCTATTACGGGACTAGCCGCGATGAGCAGTTCTTC; CDR3 protein: CASTYYGTSRDEQFF
D gene: TRBD1; clone size: -; V gene: TRBV4-1; J gene: TRBJ2-7; CDR3 DNA: TGCGCCAGCAGCCAAGATGGGGGGACAGGAACCACTTCTACCTACGAGCAGTACTTC; CDR3 protein: CASSQDGGTGTTSTYEQYF
D gene: -; clone size: -; V gene: TRBV9; J gene: TRBJ1-2; CDR3 DNA: TGTGCCAGCAGCGAAAGGGGCGGCTATGGCTACACCTTC; CDR3 protein: CASSERGGYGYTF
D gene: -; clone size: -; V gene: TRBV6-9; J gene: TRBJ1-2; CDR3 DNA: TGTGCCAGCAGTTATGGGGACATCTATGGCTACACCTTC; CDR3 protein: CASSYGDIYGYTF
D gene: TRBD1; clone size: many; V gene: TRBV6-1; J gene: TRBJ2-7; CDR3 DNA: TGTGCCAGCAGACCCGGGGACAGCTTCTACGAGCAGTACTTC; CDR3 protein: CASRPGDSFYEQYF
D gene: -; clone size: -; V gene: TRBV30; J gene: TRBJ2-1; CDR3 DNA: TGTGCCTGGAGTGCCCCGGTGGGTCGGGGTTCCTACAATGAGCAGTTCTTC; CDR3 protein: CAWSAPVGRGSYNEQFF
D gene: TRBD1; clone size: few; V gene: TRBV12-3/TRBV12-4; J gene: TRBJ2-1; CDR3 DNA: TGTGCCAGCAAAGGATCGACAGGGGCCAATGAGCAGTTCTTC; CDR3 protein: CASKGSTGANEQFF
D gene: TRBD2; clone size: many; V gene: TRBV20-1; J gene: TRBJ2-7; CDR3 DNA: TGCAGTGCTAGAGACGTTGGGCTAGCGGGCCCCTACGAGCAGTACTTC; CDR3 protein: CSARDVGLAGPYEQYF
D gene: -; clone size: few; V gene: TRBV7-9; J gene: TRBJ2-5; CDR3 DNA: TGTGCCAGCAGTATGCTAGCTATAGAAGAGACCCAGTACTTC; CDR3 protein: CASSMLAIEETQYF
D gene: TRBD2; clone size: few; V gene: TRBV11-2; J gene: TRBJ2-2; CDR3 DNA: TGTGCCAGCAGCTTAGTTCCAGCGGGAGGCTCAACTACGAACACCGGGGAGCTGTTTTTT; CDR3 protein: CASSLVPAGGSTTNTGELFF
D gene: -; clone size: -; V gene: TRBV5-1; J gene: TRBJ1-4; CDR3 DNA: TGCGCCAGCAGCCCACAGGGCGAGAATGAAAAACTGTTTTTT; CDR3 protein: CASSPQGENEKLFF
D gene: -; clone size: -; V gene: TRBV7-3; J gene: TRBJ2-3; CDR3 DNA: TGTGCCAGCAGCTTAACAGGGGCGCTTTCAGATACGCAGTATTTT; CDR3 protein: CASSLTGALSDTQYF
D gene: -; clone size: few; V gene: TRBV7-9; J gene: TRBJ2-1; CDR3 DNA: TGTGCCAGCAGCGCTGTACTAGCTTCCTACAATGAGCAGTTCTTC; CDR3 protein: CASSAVLASYNEQFF
D gene: -; clone size: few; V gene: TRBV20-1; J gene: TRBJ2-5; CDR3 DNA: TGCAGTGCTAGTTTGTTCGACAGGACTCAAGAGACCCAGTACTTC; CDR3 protein: CSASLFDRTQETQYF
D gene: -; clone size: -; V gene: TRBV29-1; J gene: TRBJ1-3; CDR3 DNA: TGCAGCGTTGTCCTGAGGGGACTCCCCTCTGGAAACACCATATATTTT; CDR3 protein: CSVVLRGLPSGNTIYF